Each of the 30 T cell receptor beta chains below was sequenced from the same sample in a study of Tregs in tolerant kidney transplant recipients. This table comes from immunoSEQ multiplex PCR, and its TCRdb copy is limited to in-frame clones, with some not included. The sample consists of 84,000 or so clones, 93% of them appearing once. Mixed chimerism was transient after nonmyeloablative marrow transplants from related graft donors. Sequences were derived from CD4+ T cells from blood (PBMCs), sampled 12 months after the transplant. All receptors come from a human patient who received a combined kidney and bone marrow transplant. Some T cells may possibly be graft donor cells.

V and J are TRBV6-5 and TRBJ1-1; D not certain. The length of the CDR3 is 14 residues. Germline V gene data show CDR1 as MNHEY and CDR2 as SVGAGI. The germline V and J ends were trimmed by 5 bases and 8 bases, with 18 bases remaining between them. The CDR3 spells CASSSLSAQREAFF. CDR3 sequence (DNA): TGTGCCAGCAGTAGTTTGAGCGCCCAACGAGAAGCTTTCTTT.

This rearrangement joins TRBV21-1 to TRBJ2-6; the D call TRBD1 from the table was never checked on the DNA. TRBV21-1 is marked as a pseudogene. The CDR3 has 19 amino acids. CDR3 nucleotides: TGTGCCAGCAGCAAACCAAAAAGACAGGGAATAATAGGGGCCAACGTCCTGACTTTC. Its protein is CASSKPKRQGIIGANVLTF.

The V and J genes are TRBV25-1 and TRBJ2-1; TRBD2 agrees at 9 bases. The CDR3 is made up of 16 amino acids. Per the germline V gene, CDR1 is MGHDK and CDR2 is SYGVNS. V was pared by 0 bases and J by 8 bases, with 8 bases of the junction left unmatched. The CDR3 coding sequence is TGTGCCAGCAGTGAATATAACGGCGGGAGGGGAGATGAGCAGTTCTTC. Amino acids: CASSEYNGGRGDEQFF.

The gene calls are TRBV5-4 and TRBJ1-4, with 7 bases matching TRBD1. J was trimmed by 7 bases and V by 0 bases; bases with no gene match: 9. Germline loops: CDR1 SGHNT, CDR2 YYREEE (reference sequence). This CDR3 is 16 amino acids long. The chain's CDR3 is CASSLVPTGMSEKLFF. The CDR3 DNA reads TGTGCCAGCAGCTTGGTGCCGACAGGGATGAGTGAAAAACTGTTTTTT.

The chain joins TRBV6-5 to TRBJ2-1; TRBD2 matches 9 bases. V shed 3 bases and J 15 bases; nucleotides not matched to a gene: 9. CDR3 size: 13 residues. Germline CDR1 MNHEY, CDR2 SVGAGI. Here the CDR3 DNA reads TGTGCCAGCAGTTATGAGGGGCGGGGGGGCTGGTTCTTC. It is translated as CASSYEGRGGWFF.

The chain combines TRBV29-1 with TRBJ1-2; no clear D gene. Germline CDR1 and CDR2: SQVTM and ANQGSEA. The CDR3 extends over 13 amino acids. The V and J ends lost 3 bases and 3 bases respectively, with 11 bases between them. The CDR3 sequence: CSVDGETYYGYTF. CDR3 coding DNA: TGCAGCGTTGATGGGGAGACCTACTATGGCTACACCTTC.

The chain is built from TRBV7-8 and TRBJ1-4; possibly TRBD1 for D (5 bases). CDR1 and CDR2 from the germline V gene are SGHVS and FQNEAQ. This CDR3 is built from 14 residues. V lost 5 bases, J lost 4 bases, and 11 bases lay in between. The CDR3: CASSQPTVNEKLFF. CDR3 in DNA: TGTGCCAGCAGCCAGCCGACAGTTAATGAAAAACTGTTTTTT.

The CDR3 region has the DNA TGTGCCAGCAGCGTGGCGGGGCGGGGCGGCACAGATACGCAGTATTTT. Amino acid sequence: CASSVAGRGGTDTQYF. This chain uses TRBV9 with TRBJ2-3; D is possibly TRBD2 (6 bases). The V gene's germline CDR1 is SGDLS and CDR2 YYNGEE. The CDR3 is made up of 16 amino acids. Trimming removed 2 bases at V and 1 base at J, with 14 bases between.

The gene calls are TRBV28 and TRBJ1-4; D uncertain. Germline V gene lookup returns CDR1 MDHEN and CDR2 SYDVKM. This CDR3 spans 15 amino acids. Trimming removed 5 bases from V and 8 bases from J, with 18 bases in between. CDR3 sequence reads: CASSLVTYGSEKLFF. The CDR3 DNA reads TGTGCCAGCAGTCTAGTGACATATGGGAGCGAAAAACTGTTTTTT.

This clone has only one observation. This chain uses TRBV19 with TRBJ1-5, with D uncertain. The CDR3 is 16 residues long. V was shortened by 3 bases and J by 0 bases, with 12 bases between the two germline ends. CDR1 and CDR2 (germline): LNHDA, SQIVND (reference sequence). CDR3 residues: CASSIRSSNSNQPQHF. The CDR3 nucleotides read TGTGCCAGTAGTATTAGGAGCTCCAATAGCAATCAGCCCCAGCATTTT.

This chain joins TRBV5-1 and TRBJ2-3; 11 bases match TRBD1. Germline values: CDR1 SGHRS, CDR2 YFSETQ. V gave up 0 bases and J gave up 4 bases; unmatched junction bases: 1. This CDR3 is built from 15 residues. CDR3 loop: CASSLGTGGADTQYF. CDR3 nucleotide sequence: TGCGCCAGCAGCTTGGGGACAGGGGGCGCAGATACGCAGTATTTT.

This clone was observed a handful of times. The chain combines TRBV29-1 with TRBJ1-1; D remains ambiguous. This CDR3 contains 11 residues. The ends were cut back, 7 bases at V and 1 base at J, with 7 bases in the middle. CDR1 and CDR2 from the germline V gene are SQVTM and ANQGSEA. The CDR3 nucleotides are TGCAGCGCCACATCGAACACTGAAGCTTTCTTT. Translating gives CSATSNTEAFF.

V and J are TRBV18 and TRBJ2-3, with D perhaps TRBD1 (6 bases). CDR1 KGHSH and CDR2 LQKENI come from the germline V gene. CDR3 size: 18 residues. V gave up 4 bases and J gave up 0 bases, with 20 bases separating them. CDR3 bases: TGTGCCAGCTCACTAAAGAAATCAGGGGCTACTAGCACAGATACGCAGTATTTT. Its protein is CASSLKKSGATSTDTQYF.

V and J are TRBV19 and TRBJ2-3; the match to TRBD1 covers 7 bases. The V gene end was trimmed by 4 bases and the J gene end by 3 bases; junction bases not matched to a gene: 7. The germline gives CDR1 LNHDA, CDR2 SQIVND (reference sequence). The CDR3 has 15 residues. DNA for the CDR3: TGTGCCAGTAGTAGAGGACAGGAGAGGACAGATACGCAGTATTTT. It is translated as CASSRGQERTDTQYF.

CDR3 bases: TGTGCCAGCACCAGCGGGGGCGAATCCTACGAGCAGTACTTC. It is translated as CASTSGGESYEQYF. The chain recombines TRBV28 with TRBJ2-7, with 8 nucleotides matching TRBD2. Looked up from germline, CDR1 is MDHEN and CDR2 is SYDVKM. V lost 7 bases and J lost 1; bases outside the gene matches: 6. The CDR3 has 14 residues.

The chain recombines TRBV5-1 with TRBJ2-5; tentative D call: TRBD2 (7 bases). This CDR3 is 13 amino acids long. The V gene lost 0 bases and the J gene lost 6 bases, with 9 bases spanning the gap. Germline V gene lookup returns CDR1 SGHRS and CDR2 YFSETQ. The CDR3 reads CASSLEGGKTQYF. CDR3 in DNA: TGCGCCAGCAGCTTGGAGGGGGGGAAGACCCAGTACTTC.

CDR3 in amino acids: CSAGVTTEAFF. CDR3 DNA sequence: TGCAGTGCCGGGGTAACCACTGAAGCTTTCTTT. The V call is TRBV20-1, the J call TRBJ1-1, with no clear D. V lost 6 bases, J lost 4 bases, and 9 bases lay in between. CDR3 length: 11 amino acids. Germline V CDR1 and CDR2: DFQATT, SNEGSKA (reference sequence).

The chain recombines TRBV6-5 with TRBJ2-2, with D maybe TRBD1 (6 bases). CDR1 is MNHEY and CDR2 is SVGAGI in the germline V gene. The V gene lost 5 bases and the J gene lost 5 bases, with 9 bases spanning the gap. The CDR3 spans 13 residues. The CDR3 DNA reads as TGTGCCAGCAGTCAGGGGCGGACCGGGGAGCTGTTTTTT. Translated: CASSQGRTGELFF.

This clone was seen a few times. The chain joins TRBV10-3 to TRBJ2-5; 7 positions agree with TRBD1. The germline V gene has CDR1 ENHRY and CDR2 SYGVKD. CDR3 length equals 16 residues. The V and J ends lost 1 base and 1 base, in that order; junction bases with no gene match: 6. CDR3 protein: CAISELDRYFQETQYF. CDR3 in DNA: TGTGCCATCAGTGAGTTGGACAGGTACTTCCAAGAGACCCAGTACTTC.

This rearrangement joins TRBV11-3 to TRBJ2-1; 7 positions agree with TRBD1. CDR3 length: 13 amino acids. The germline CDR1 and CDR2 sequences are SGHNT and YENEEA. Germline trimming cut 0 bases from V and 8 bases from J; bases unmatched to any gene: 1. CDR3 residues: CASSLEGGYEQFF. CDR3 nucleotide sequence: TGTGCCAGCAGCTTAGAAGGGGGCTATGAGCAGTTCTTC. The variable domain in full, completed from reference TRBV11-3 and TRBJ2-1, reads EAGVVQSPRYKIIEKKQPVAFWCNPISGHNTLYWYLQNLGQGPELLIRYENEEAVDDSQLPKDRFSAERLKGVDSTLKIQPAELGDSAVYLCASSLEGGYEQFFGPGTRLTVL.

The chain carries TRBV7-7 and TRBJ2-2; the match to TRBD1 covers 8 bases. The V and J ends lost 5 bases and 4 bases, in that order; junction bases with no gene match: 12. Germline V gene sequence: CDR1 SSHAT, CDR2 FNYEAQ (reference sequence). The CDR3 sequence is 17 residues long. The CDR3 here is CASSKAPRGRLTGELFF. The CDR3 region has the DNA TGTGCCAGCAGCAAGGCTCCCAGGGGGCGCCTCACCGGGGAGCTGTTTTTT.

V usage is TRBV19 and J usage is TRBJ2-5; 7 bases fit TRBD2. The J call may be in error: the DNA end matches TRBJ2-7 better. CDR3 length: 15 amino acids. CDR1 and CDR2 from the germline V gene are LNHDA and SQIVND (reference sequence). The CDR3 DNA is TGTGCCAGTAGTATAGAAGGGAGGGGAAGAGCCGAGCAGTACTTC. This translates into CASSIEGRGRAEQYF.

The V gene is TRBV5-5, the J gene TRBJ1-3; TRBD1 agrees at 7 bases. The CDR3 covers 14 residues. CDR1 is SGHKS, CDR2 YYEKEE, per germline (reference sequence). The trim removed 4 bases at V and 3 bases at J, leaving 4 bases unmatched. CDR3 sequence: CASSEGQIGNTIYF. In DNA, the CDR3 is TGTGCCAGCAGCGAGGGACAGATTGGAAACACCATATATTTT.

The chain combines TRBV7-7 with TRBJ1-6, with D perhaps TRBD1 (5 bases). Between the trimmed V and J ends, which lost 6 bases and 7 bases, there was a span of 10 bases. CDR1 is SSHAT, CDR2 FNYEAQ, per germline (reference sequence). The CDR3 sequence is 13 residues long. The CDR3 loop reads CASSPGGNSPLHF. The CDR3 DNA reads as TGTGCCAGCAGTCCCGGGGGGAATTCACCCCTCCACTTT.

V usage is TRBV9 and J usage is TRBJ2-5; TRBD2 matches 8 bases. CDR3 length equals 15 residues. Germline CDR1 reads SGDLS; CDR2 reads YYNGEE. With V trimmed by 0 bases and J by 5 bases, 6 bases remained unmatched. DNA for the CDR3: TGTGCCAGCAGCGTAGCGGGGGGGCTCCGGGAGACCCAGTACTTC. Translated, it gives CASSVAGGLRETQYF.

V usage is TRBV15 and J usage is TRBJ1-1; 9 nucleotides agree with TRBD1. The V and J ends lost 3 bases and 8 bases, in that order; junction bases with no gene match: 10. The CDR3 is 15 amino acids. CDR1 LNHNV and CDR2 YYDKDF come from the germline V gene (reference sequence). The DNA of the CDR3 is TGTGCCACCAGCAGGGGACCCGGGACAGGGAACGAAGCTTTCTTT. It codes for CATSRGPGTGNEAFF.

The genes are TRBV18 and TRBJ2-7; TRBD1 agrees at 7 bases. CDR1 is KGHSH, CDR2 LQKENI, per germline. After removal of 4 bases from V and 0 bases from J, the junction contained 6 bases not matched to a gene. CDR3 length: 15 residues. CDR3 bases: TGTGCCAGCTCACGCTCCGGGACAGTCTCCTACGAGCAGTACTTC. Protein product: CASSRSGTVSYEQYF.

The gene calls are TRBV4-3 and TRBJ2-5, with D possibly being TRBD2 (5 bases). V dropped 3 bases and J dropped 4 bases, with 12 bases sitting between them. Germline V gives CDR1 LGHNA, CDR2 YSLEER. CDR3 length: 14 residues. CDR3 coding DNA: TGCGCCAGCAGCCATATCCGGGGATTAGAGACCCAGTACTTC. Translated, it gives CASSHIRGLETQYF.

CDR3 nucleotides: TGTGCCTGGAGATCGTTCAGGGGTACCGGGGAGCTGTTTTTT. Its translation: CAWRSFRGTGELFF. The gene calls are TRBV30 and TRBJ2-2; possible D gene TRBD1, 6 bases. V shed 3 bases and J shed 5 bases, with 13 bases lying between them. Germline V lookup: CDR1 GTSNPN, CDR2 SVGIG (reference sequence). The CDR3 totals 14 residues.

The J gene is TRBJ1-5, the V gene TRBV28; possible D gene TRBD1, 5 bases. This CDR3 comprises 15 residues. The V end was cut by 6 bases, the J end by 1 base, with 13 bases between. Germline lookup yields CDR1 MDHEN and CDR2 SYDVKM. This CDR3 is CASSNLGASNQPQHF. CDR3 nucleotide sequence: TGTGCCAGCAGCAACCTAGGGGCGAGCAATCAGCCCCAGCATTTT.